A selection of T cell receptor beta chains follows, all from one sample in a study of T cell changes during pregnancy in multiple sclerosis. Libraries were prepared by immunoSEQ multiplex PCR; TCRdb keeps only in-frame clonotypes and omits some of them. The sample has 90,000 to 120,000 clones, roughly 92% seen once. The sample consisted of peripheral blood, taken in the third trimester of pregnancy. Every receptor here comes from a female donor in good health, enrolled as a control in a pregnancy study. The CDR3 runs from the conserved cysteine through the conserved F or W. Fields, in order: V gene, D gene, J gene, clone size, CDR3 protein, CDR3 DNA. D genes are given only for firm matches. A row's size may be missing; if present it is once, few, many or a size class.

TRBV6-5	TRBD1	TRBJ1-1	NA	CAIQMGQGNTEAFF	TGTGCCATCCAGATGGGACAGGGGAACACTGAAGCTTTCTTT
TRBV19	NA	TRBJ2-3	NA	CASSGGSGLTDTQYF	TGTGCCAGTAGTGGCGGTAGCGGACTTACAGATACGCAGTATTTT
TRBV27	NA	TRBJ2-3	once	CASAGGPVSTDTQYF	TGTGCCAGCGCCGGGGGACCTGTAAGCACAGATACGCAGTATTTT
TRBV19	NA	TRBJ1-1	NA	CASIAQGAEAFF	TGTGCCAGTATCGCACAGGGCGCTGAAGCTTTCTTT
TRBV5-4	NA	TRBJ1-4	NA	CASSLREGANEKLFF	TGTGCCAGCAGCTTGAGGGAGGGAGCTAATGAAAAACTGTTTTTT
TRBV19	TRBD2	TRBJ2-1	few	CASSIRTSGGVNEQFF	TGTGCCAGTAGTATCAGGACTAGCGGGGGGGTAAATGAGCAGTTCTTC
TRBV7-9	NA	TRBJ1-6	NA	CASSSDRLDRNSPLHF	TGTGCCAGCAGCTCTGACAGGCTGGATAGGAATTCACCCCTCCACTTT
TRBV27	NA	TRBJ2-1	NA	CASSFGSGSLNEQFF	TGTGCCAGCAGTTTTGGTAGCGGCAGTCTCAATGAGCAGTTCTTC
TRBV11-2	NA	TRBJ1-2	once	CASSMRGPGPGYTF	TGTGCCAGCAGCATGCGAGGGCCCGGACCTGGCTACACCTTC
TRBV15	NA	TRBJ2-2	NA	CATSREGGTWGAGELFF	TGTGCCACCAGCAGAGAAGGTGGGACTTGGGGAGCCGGGGAGCTGTTTTTT
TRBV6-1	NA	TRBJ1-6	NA	CASSEYRVGNSPLHF	TGTGCCAGCAGTGAATACAGGGTAGGCAATTCACCCCTCCACTTT
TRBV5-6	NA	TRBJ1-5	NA	CASSLERRVDQPQHF	TGTGCCAGCAGCTTAGAACGGAGGGTCGATCAGCCCCAGCATTTT
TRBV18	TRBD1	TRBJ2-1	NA	CASSPPRQGLYNEQFF	TGTGCCAGCTCACCACCGAGACAGGGATTATACAATGAGCAGTTCTTC
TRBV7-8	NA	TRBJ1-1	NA	CASSLSGINTEAFF	TGTGCCAGCAGCTTATCCGGGATAAACACTGAAGCTTTCTTT
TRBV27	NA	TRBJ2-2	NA	CASSLELAGELFF	TGTGCCAGCAGTTTAGAACTGGCCGGGGAGCTGTTTTTT
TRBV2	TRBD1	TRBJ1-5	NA	CATSDRGVFQPQHF	TGTGCCACTTCGGACAGGGGGGTTTTTCAGCCCCAGCATTTT
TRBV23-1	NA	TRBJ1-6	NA	CASSHRCARDVGGRSNSPLHF	TGCGCCAGCAGTCATCGCTGCGCCCGGGACGTAGGGGGTCGATCGAATTCACCCCTCCACTTT
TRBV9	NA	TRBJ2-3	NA	CASSESGYTDTQYF	TGTGCCAGCAGCGAAAGCGGGTACACAGATACGCAGTATTTT
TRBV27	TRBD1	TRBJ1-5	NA	CASPRQGPHNQPQHF	TGTGCCAGCCCCAGACAGGGACCCCATAATCAGCCCCAGCATTTT
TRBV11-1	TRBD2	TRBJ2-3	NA	CASSLRVAGGSTDTQYF	TGTGCCAGCAGCTTGAGAGTAGCGGGGGGGTCCACAGATACGCAGTATTTT
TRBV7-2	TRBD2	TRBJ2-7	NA	CASSLVPSRGDEQYF	TGTGCCAGCAGCTTAGTACCCAGCCGGGGGGACGAGCAGTACTTC
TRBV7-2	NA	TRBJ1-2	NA	CASSRPAGGYTF	TGTGCCAGCAGCCGACCGGCGGGTGGCTACACCTTC
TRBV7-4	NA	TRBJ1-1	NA	CASSFRLRRVVDTEAFF	TGTGCCAGCAGCTTCAGACTCCGACGAGTTGTGGACACTGAAGCTTTCTTT
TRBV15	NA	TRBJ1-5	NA	CATSRTPGGLADQPQHF	TGTGCCACCAGCAGAACACCTGGAGGGCTAGCGGATCAGCCCCAGCATTTT
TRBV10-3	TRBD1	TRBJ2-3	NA	CAISELGEGQPPTDTQYF	TGTGCCATCAGTGAGTTAGGAGAGGGACAGCCACCGACAGATACGCAGTATTTT
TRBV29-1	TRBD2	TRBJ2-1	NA	CSVGGDYNEQFF	TGCAGCGTCGGGGGGGATTACAATGAGCAGTTCTTC
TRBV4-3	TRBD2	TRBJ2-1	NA	CASSRSGGARNEQFF	TGCGCCAGCAGCCGAAGCGGGGGGGCGCGAAATGAGCAGTTCTTC
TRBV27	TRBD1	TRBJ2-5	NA	CASSSLTGRMVGRETQYF	TGTGCCAGCAGTAGCTTGACAGGGAGAATGGTCGGGCGGGAGACCCAGTACTTC
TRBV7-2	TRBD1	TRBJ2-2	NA	CASSHSDRGRGGELFF	TGTGCCAGCAGCCATTCGGACAGGGGGCGAGGCGGGGAGCTGTTTTTT
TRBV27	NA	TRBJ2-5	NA	CASSLSLGHTQETQYF	TGTGCCAGCAGTTTATCGTTAGGACATACCCAAGAGACCCAGTACTTC
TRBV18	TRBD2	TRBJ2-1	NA	CASSPGLAGGSNEQFF	TGTGCCAGCTCACCGGGACTAGCGGGGGGCTCTAATGAGCAGTTCTTC
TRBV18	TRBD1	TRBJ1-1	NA	CASSPRTGVDTEAFF	TGTGCCAGCTCACCAAGGACAGGTGTAGACACTGAAGCTTTCTTT
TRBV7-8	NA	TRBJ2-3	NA	CASSLDRGGGVGADTQYF	TGTGCCAGCAGCTTAGATCGGGGTGGCGGGGTAGGGGCAGATACGCAGTATTTT
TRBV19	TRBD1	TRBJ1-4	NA	CASSALGTGAVATNEKLFF	TGTGCCAGTAGTGCCCTCGGGACAGGGGCGGTTGCAACTAATGAAAAACTGTTTTTT
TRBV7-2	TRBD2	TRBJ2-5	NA	CASSSPGSGGETQYF	TGTGCCAGCAGCTCGCCGGGGAGCGGGGGGGAGACCCAGTACTTC
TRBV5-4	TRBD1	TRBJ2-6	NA	CASSSMTGPYSGANVLTF	TGTGCCAGCAGCTCAATGACAGGGCCATACTCTGGGGCCAACGTCCTGACTTTC
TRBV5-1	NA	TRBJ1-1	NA	CASSGTEGTEAFF	TGCGCCAGCAGCGGTACAGAGGGCACTGAAGCTTTCTTT
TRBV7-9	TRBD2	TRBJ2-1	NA	CASSSGLAGIEQFF	TGTGCCAGCAGCTCCGGACTAGCGGGGATTGAGCAGTTCTTC
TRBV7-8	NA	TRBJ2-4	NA	CASSQDREGIQYF	TGTGCCAGCAGCCAGGACAGGGAGGGCATTCAGTACTTC
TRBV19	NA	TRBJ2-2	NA	CASRPRGAVDTGELFF	TGTGCCAGTAGGCCCCGTGGGGCCGTGGACACCGGGGAGCTGTTTTTT
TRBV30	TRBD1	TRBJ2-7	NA	CAWSVGGTGTYEQYF	TGTGCCTGGAGTGTCGGGGGGACAGGGACCTACGAGCAGTACTTC